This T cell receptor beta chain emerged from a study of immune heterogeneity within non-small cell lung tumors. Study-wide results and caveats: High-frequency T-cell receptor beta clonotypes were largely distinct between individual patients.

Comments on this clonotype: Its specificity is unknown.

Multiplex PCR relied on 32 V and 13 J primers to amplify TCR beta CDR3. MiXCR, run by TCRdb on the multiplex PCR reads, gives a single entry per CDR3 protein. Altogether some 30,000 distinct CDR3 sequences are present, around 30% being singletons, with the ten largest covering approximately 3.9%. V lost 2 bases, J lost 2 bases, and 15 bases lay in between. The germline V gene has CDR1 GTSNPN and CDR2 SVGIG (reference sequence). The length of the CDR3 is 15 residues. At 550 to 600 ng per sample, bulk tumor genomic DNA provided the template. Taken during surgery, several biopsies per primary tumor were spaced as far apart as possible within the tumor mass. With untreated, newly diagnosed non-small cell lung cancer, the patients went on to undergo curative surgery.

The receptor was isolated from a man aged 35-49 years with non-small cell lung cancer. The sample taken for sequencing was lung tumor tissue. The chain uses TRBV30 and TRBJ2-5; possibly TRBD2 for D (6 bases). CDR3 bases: TGTGCCTGGAGTCCCCTTGGGACTTCACAAGAGACCCAGTACTTC. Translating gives CAWSPLGTSQETQYF. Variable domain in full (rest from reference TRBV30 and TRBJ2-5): SQTIHQWPATLVQPVGSPLSLECTVEGTSNPNLYWYRQAAGRGLQLLFYSVGIGQISSEVPQNLSASRPQDRQFILSSKKLLLSDSGFYLCAWSPLGTSQETQYFGPGTRLLVL.